This entry features one T cell receptor beta chain sequence. Its antigen is unknown. Germline V gene sequence: CDR1 SGHNT, CDR2 YYREEE (reference sequence). Germline trimming cut 4 bases from V and 1 base from J; bases unmatched to any gene: 3. The CDR3 runs 14 residues. The primer mix had 60 Vbeta and 13 Jbeta primers. Method: immunoSEQ multiplex PCR; TCRdb's copy keeps in-frame clones and lacks some. The sample's table shows about 88,000 clones. The source of the sample is a study of cytomegalovirus exposure and HLA in healthy donors. Study-wide findings and caveats: Further analysis was carried out later, and it showed several of the most significant clusters appearing linked to common viral pathogens. TCR beta chains numbering 164 were designated cytomegalovirus-associated. Earlier analysis looked at TCR beta V segments, and most were productive about 87% or about 30% of the time.

Sequencing used PBMCs. The sequence was obtained from a girl aged 5-17 years in good health and CMV-seropositive. This sequence joins TRBV5-4 and TRBJ2-3; TRBD2 matches at 7 bases. The CDR3 DNA follows: TGTGCCAGCAGCATGGGACTACGCACAGATACGCAGTATTTT. Encoded protein: CASSMGLRTDTQYF.